One and the same sample provided the 2 T cell receptor beta chains below, sequenced in a study of memory B cells and T cells in multiple sclerosis. Generated by immunoSEQ multiplex PCR, the TCRdb table keeps only in-frame clones and is missing some. The table records about 14,000 clones, roughly two thirds of them present only once. What was sequenced was memory (CD45RO+) CD4+ T cells from blood. These receptor sequences come from a human donor with multiple sclerosis.

This clone has just a few counts. V gene TRBV18 combines with J gene TRBJ1-2; D unclear. The germline V gene encodes CDR1 KGHSH and CDR2 LQKENI. The length of the CDR3 is 12 residues. The V and J ends lost 7 bases and 2 bases respectively, with 8 bases between them. The CDR3, as DNA: TGTGCCAGCTTGGGCCTGAACTATGGCTACACCTTC. The encoded protein is CASLGLNYGYTF.

In DNA, the CDR3 is TGTGCCAGCAGGCAGGTGGAGACCCAGTACTTC. Translated, it gives CASRQVETQYF. V gene TRBV6-5 combines with J gene TRBJ2-5, with D uncertain. Trimming removed 6 bases at V and 5 bases at J, with 7 bases between. The CDR3 sequence is 11 residues long. Germline V gives CDR1 MNHEY, CDR2 SVGAGI.